This TCR beta chain comes out of a study of blood T cells in healthy people across ages. Study outcomes and limitations: There was no known CMV status for donors, so expanded clonotype changes were possibly confounded.

Through a sample-barcoded 5' primer and a J-beta primer mix, a second PCR was run for roughly 7 to 11 cycles. Through a template-switch adaptor with 12 random nucleotides, each cDNA molecule received a tag. Each CDR3 protein gets one entry after TCRdb re-called the 5' RACE reads with MiXCR. Among fewer than 2,000,000 distinct CDR3 sequences listed, more than 35% were seen once. Collection of ten milliliters of peripheral blood was performed for each donor. The authors isolated at least 7 million PBMCs per sample. The CDR3 has 13 amino acids. V lost 7 bases to trimming and J lost 4 bases, with 11 bases between them. Concerning this clonotype itself: Its antigen is unidentified.

The V gene is TRBV12-3 or TRBV12-4, the J gene TRBJ1-5; D is possibly TRBD1 (5 bases). Sequenced input: blood. The receptor was isolated from a human donor in good health. CDR3 in amino acids: CASNRGINQPQHF. The CDR3 DNA sequence: TGTGCCAGCAATCGGGGCATAAATCAGCCCCAGCATTTT.